The next 18 T cell receptor beta chains were all read from a single sample in a study of T cell responses to AZD1222 COVID-19 vaccine. Assay: immunoSEQ multiplex PCR; the TCRdb copy retains only in-frame clones and omits some. The repertoire holds some 86,000 clones, with 80% as singletons. The starting material was peripheral blood, obtained on day 0 of AZD1222 vaccination. All receptors derive from an adult in good health.

The V gene is TRBV6-2 or TRBV6-3, the J gene TRBJ2-5; D not resolved. Germline V lookup: CDR1 MNHEY, CDR2 SVGEGT. V lost 2 bases to trimming and J lost 4 bases, with 5 bases between them. There are 12 residues in the CDR3. CDR3 sequence: CASSYGPETQYF. In DNA, the CDR3 is TGTGCCAGCAGTTACGGGCCAGAGACCCAGTACTTC.

This chain links TRBV7-2 with TRBJ1-5; D ambiguous. Germline-derived CDR1 and CDR2 are SGHTA and FQGNSA. The germline V and J ends were trimmed by 5 bases and 3 bases, with 5 bases remaining between them. The CDR3 sequence is 12 residues long. The CDR3 loop reads CASSTNNQPQHF. The DNA of the CDR3 is TGTGCCAGCAGCACTAACAATCAGCCCCAGCATTTT.

The V call is TRBV11-2, the J call TRBJ1-1, with D uncertain. Germline loops: CDR1 SGHAT, CDR2 FQNNGV. V was clipped by 0 bases and J by 8 bases, with 16 bases between them. This CDR3 contains 15 residues. Written as DNA, the CDR3 is TGTGCCAGCAGCTTAGAGCTGTTGGAGGGATCGGAAGCTTTCTTT. Translation: CASSLELLEGSEAFF.

DNA of the CDR3: TGTGCCAGCAGTGAAAGGGGTCTGGGACAGGTGAACACTGAAGCTTTCTTT. This gives the protein CASSERGLGQVNTEAFF. This chain connects TRBV6-1 to TRBJ1-1, with TRBD1 matching over 8 bases. The J segment lost 0 bases and the V segment lost 2 bases, leaving 8 bases of the junction unmatched. The CDR3 loop spans 17 amino acids. CDR1 is MNHNS and CDR2 is SASEGT in the germline V gene.

The chain links TRBV4-1 to TRBJ2-1; 10 positions agree with TRBD1. This CDR3 is built from 16 residues. The trim removed 4 bases at V and 2 bases at J, leaving 5 bases unmatched. Germline V gene data show CDR1 as MGHRA and CDR2 as YSYEKL. The CDR3 nucleotides read TGCGCCAGCAGCCGCGGGACAGGGGTGGCCTACAATGAGCAGTTCTTC. Protein product: CASSRGTGVAYNEQFF.

The rearrangement joins TRBV7-7 to TRBJ2-1; 7 bases are shared with TRBD2. With V trimmed by 1 base and J by 3 bases, 6 bases remained unmatched. This CDR3 comprises 16 residues. The V gene's germline CDR1 is SSHAT and CDR2 FNYEAQ (reference sequence). The CDR3 coding sequence is TGTGCCAGCAGCTTAGATGAAGCTAGCGGCTACAATGAGCAGTTCTTC. It translates to CASSLDEASGYNEQFF.

V is TRBV12-3 or TRBV12-4 and J is TRBJ2-3; 7 bases are shared with TRBD1. The CDR3 spans 12 residues. V was clipped by 8 bases and J by 8 bases; unmatched bases: 7. The CDR3 DNA follows: TGTGCCAGCGGGACAGCCCGTGTTACGCAGTATTTT. Translated, it gives CASGTARVTQYF.

This chain uses TRBV27 with TRBJ2-7; 12 bases are shared with TRBD2. The V gene end was trimmed by 0 bases and the J gene end by 5 bases; junction bases not matched to a gene: 5. This CDR3 region has 16 residues. The germline V gene has CDR1 MNHEY and CDR2 SMNVEV (reference sequence). The CDR3 coding sequence is TGTGCCAGCAGTTTATCGAGACTAGCGGGAGCTAACGAGCAGTACTTC. This gives the protein CASSLSRLAGANEQYF.

The chain uses TRBV30 and TRBJ1-1; TRBD1 is a possible D gene (6 bases). This CDR3 region has 13 residues. V gave up 5 bases and J gave up 5 bases, with 15 bases separating them. CDR1 and CDR2 (germline): GTSNPN, SVGIG (reference sequence). This chain's CDR3 is CAWGRGISTEAFF. The CDR3 DNA reads TGTGCCTGGGGCAGGGGTATATCAACTGAAGCTTTCTTT. The full variable domain, its missing parts supplied by reference TRBV30 and TRBJ1-1, is SQTIHQWPATLVQPVGSPLSLECTVEGTSNPNLYWYRQAAGRGLQLLFYSVGIGQISSEVPQNLSASRPQDRQFILSSKKLLLSDSGFYLCAWGRGISTEAFFGQGTRLTVV.

The V call is TRBV5-6, the J call TRBJ1-4; D gene unclear. Trimming took 0 bases from V and 1 from J, leaving 7 bases between them. This CDR3 contains 15 residues. CDR1 SGHDT and CDR2 YYEEEE come from the germline V gene. CDR3 sequence reads: CASSLEGKTNEKLFF. In DNA form, the CDR3 reads TGTGCCAGCAGCTTGGAGGGAAAAACTAATGAAAAACTGTTTTTT.

The rearrangement uses TRBV30 and TRBJ2-2, with TRBD2 identical over 7 bases. CDR1 is GTSNPN, CDR2 SVGIG, per germline (reference sequence). The CDR3 is 15 amino acids. Trimming took 0 bases from V and 6 from J; bases not matched to a gene: 7. The CDR3 bases are TGTGCCTGGAGTGTTAGGCTAGCGGAGGCCGGGGAGCTGTTTTTT. Translation gives CAWSVRLAEAGELFF.

The chain has TRBV7-9 and TRBJ1-5; D unresolved. The V and J ends lost 3 bases and 4 bases respectively, with 7 bases between them. The germline V gene encodes CDR1 SEHNR and CDR2 FQNEAQ (reference sequence). This CDR3 is 13 amino acids long. The CDR3 loop is CASSFRVNQPQHF. CDR3 nucleotides: TGTGCCAGCAGCTTCCGAGTTAATCAGCCCCAGCATTTT.

The genes are TRBV2 and TRBJ1-3, with unresolved D. CDR1 and CDR2 (germline): SNHLY, FYNNEI. CDR3 length equals 15 residues. The V end was cut by 2 bases, the J end by 4 bases, with 12 bases between. DNA of the CDR3: TGTGCCAGCAGTGAAAACCCAGGCGCCGGAAACACCATATATTTT. Protein sequence: CASSENPGAGNTIYF.

This sequence joins TRBV5-1 and TRBJ1-1; D is unclear. The CDR3 runs 13 residues. The germline V and J ends were trimmed by 0 bases and 2 bases, with 5 bases remaining between them. Germline assignment: CDR1 SGHRS and CDR2 YFSETQ. The CDR3 DNA sequence: TGCGCCAGCAGCTTGGCCGGAAACACTGAAGCTTTCTTT. As protein: CASSLAGNTEAFF.

The V call is TRBV5-4, the J call TRBJ2-7; D is perhaps TRBD1 or TRBD2 (5 bases each). From germline, CDR1 is SGHNT and CDR2 YYREEE (reference sequence). V dropped 3 bases and J dropped 2 bases, with 18 bases sitting between them. The CDR3 loop spans 16 amino acids. The DNA of the CDR3 is TGTGCCAGCAGCTACGGCAGCGGTAGGGGTACCTACGAGCAGTACTTC. It specifies CASSYGSGRGTYEQYF.

This clone turned up a few times. The V gene is TRBV27, the J gene TRBJ1-6; 8 bases align to TRBD1. J was trimmed by 8 bases and V by 7 bases; bases with no gene match: 10. Per the germline V gene, CDR1 is MNHEY and CDR2 is SMNVEV (reference sequence). The CDR3 runs 15 residues. CDR3: CASTTLGQGYSPLHF. The CDR3 region has the DNA TGTGCCAGCACCACCCTTGGACAGGGTTATTCACCCCTCCACTTT.

This rearrangement joins TRBV2 to TRBJ1-5; no definite D call. This CDR3 comprises 14 residues. Trimming shortened V by 2 bases and J by 4 bases, and 9 bases separated the two germline ends. The germline gives CDR1 SNHLY, CDR2 FYNNEI. The CDR3 DNA reads as TGTGCCAGCAGTGAAACTAGGGATAATCAGCCCCAGCATTTT. Encoded protein: CASSETRDNQPQHF.

This chain joins TRBV4-2 and TRBJ1-1; a weak D match, TRBD1 (6 bases). The CDR3 is 17 amino acids. V was trimmed by 3 bases and J by 1 base, leaving 18 bases between them. The germline V gene has CDR1 LGHNA and CDR2 YNFKEQ. CDR3 in DNA: TGTGCCAGCAGCCAGATCGAAGGGGGACTGGGGAACACTGAAGCTTTCTTT. Translated, it gives CASSQIEGGLGNTEAFF.